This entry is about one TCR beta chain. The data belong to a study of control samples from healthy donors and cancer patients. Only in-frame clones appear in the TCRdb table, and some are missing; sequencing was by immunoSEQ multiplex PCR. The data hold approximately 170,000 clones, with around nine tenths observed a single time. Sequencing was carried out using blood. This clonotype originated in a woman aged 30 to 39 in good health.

The chain's CDR3 is CSVEDQGGELYGYTF. The CDR3 coding sequence is TGCAGCGTTGAAGATCAAGGGGGGGAACTCTATGGCTACACCTTC. The chain has TRBV29-1 and TRBJ1-2, with D possibly being TRBD1 (6 bases). Per germline, CDR1 SQVTM and CDR2 ANQGSEA. This CDR3 spans 15 amino acids. V was clipped by 0 bases and J by 4 bases, with 15 bases between them.